These T cell receptor beta chains were read from a single sample in a study of cytomegalovirus exposure and HLA in healthy donors. Generated by immunoSEQ multiplex PCR, the TCRdb table keeps only in-frame clones and is missing some. The data hold 90,000 to 120,000 clones, with 76% observed a single time. Sequenced material: PBMCs. These receptors were obtained from a woman younger than 30 in good health and CMV-seropositive. CDR3s include the opening cysteine and the closing phenylalanine or tryptophan. D genes are given only for firm matches. Rows may omit the clone size; those that give it use once, few, many or a size class.

d_call: .; j_call: TRBJ2-1; v_call: TRBV7-3; clone_size: .; cdr3_aa: CASSLTQYNEQFF
d_call: .; j_call: TRBJ1-1; v_call: TRBV29-1; clone_size: .; cdr3_aa: CSVESGGQIEAFF
d_call: .; j_call: TRBJ1-1; v_call: TRBV5-4; clone_size: once; cdr3_aa: CASGPGNTEAFF
d_call: TRBD1; j_call: TRBJ1-2; v_call: TRBV9; clone_size: few; cdr3_aa: CASSKGQALYGYTF
d_call: TRBD2; j_call: TRBJ2-1; v_call: TRBV5-4; clone_size: .; cdr3_aa: CASSLELAVNEQFF
d_call: .; j_call: TRBJ1-1; v_call: TRBV28; clone_size: few; cdr3_aa: CASSFGQNTEAFF
d_call: .; j_call: TRBJ2-7; v_call: TRBV30; clone_size: .; cdr3_aa: CAWSVDWASSSYEQYF
d_call: TRBD1; j_call: TRBJ1-5; v_call: TRBV6-6; clone_size: .; cdr3_aa: CASTSTGANQPQHF
d_call: TRBD1; j_call: TRBJ1-2; v_call: TRBV20-1; clone_size: .; cdr3_aa: CSAWTGYGYTF
d_call: .; j_call: TRBJ2-7; v_call: TRBV11-3; clone_size: .; cdr3_aa: CASSLQPREQYF
d_call: .; j_call: TRBJ2-1; v_call: TRBV5-6; clone_size: .; cdr3_aa: CASSLSGNEQFF
d_call: .; j_call: TRBJ1-5; v_call: TRBV5-6; clone_size: few; cdr3_aa: CASSLGQQPQHF
d_call: TRBD2; j_call: TRBJ2-1; v_call: TRBV19; clone_size: few; cdr3_aa: CASTKGGGEQFF
d_call: .; j_call: TRBJ1-2; v_call: TRBV5-1; clone_size: .; cdr3_aa: CASTQGRDGYTF
d_call: TRBD2; j_call: TRBJ2-1; v_call: TRBV6-5; clone_size: .; cdr3_aa: CASRALAGDYHEQFF
d_call: TRBD1; j_call: TRBJ2-1; v_call: TRBV6-4; clone_size: .; cdr3_aa: CASSQGTGLRNEQFF
d_call: .; j_call: TRBJ2-7; v_call: TRBV6-5; clone_size: few; cdr3_aa: CASSSPGGYEQYF
d_call: .; j_call: TRBJ1-1; v_call: TRBV13; clone_size: .; cdr3_aa: CASSLGRGNTEAFF
d_call: TRBD2; j_call: TRBJ2-1; v_call: TRBV10-1; clone_size: .; cdr3_aa: CASPNLWGGYNEQFF
d_call: TRBD2; j_call: TRBJ2-5; v_call: TRBV27; clone_size: .; cdr3_aa: CASSRPRIFGAGGDQETQYF
d_call: .; j_call: TRBJ1-3; v_call: TRBV19; clone_size: .; cdr3_aa: CASTRDRAYGNTIYF
d_call: .; j_call: TRBJ2-3; v_call: TRBV5-4; clone_size: .; cdr3_aa: CASSPPEQFVSDTQYF
d_call: TRBD2; j_call: TRBJ2-7; v_call: TRBV19; clone_size: .; cdr3_aa: CASTELAGGEQYF